The rows below give T cell receptor beta chains drawn from one sample of a study of beta chain features in type 1 diabetes. Generated by immunoSEQ multiplex PCR, the TCRdb table keeps only in-frame clones and is missing some. The sample records about 930,000 clones, roughly 17% being singletons. Sequenced input: naive CD4+ T cells from blood. These receptors all come from a woman aged 18 to 35 in good health. Both conserved end residues are part of each CDR3. D genes are given only for firm matches. Size tells how often a clone was seen (once, few, many) or the class of an expanded clone, and some rows leave it out.

V gene	D gene	J gene	clone size	CDR3 DNA	CDR3 protein
TRBV7-8	.	TRBJ2-3	.	TGTGCCAGCAGCTCAACTAGAGGGCGCGATACGCAGTATTTT	CASSSTRGRDTQYF
TRBV27	.	TRBJ1-2	.	TGTGCCAGCGCCCCAAGGATCTTC	CASAPRIF
TRBV23-1	.	TRBJ1-5	.	TGCGCCAGCAGTCACTGTCTGAATAGCAATCAGCCCCAGCATTTT	CASSHCLNSNQPQHF
TRBV13	.	TRBJ2-1	few	TGTGCCAGCAGCTTCGGCTCCCCCGTTCAAGGTGAGCAGTTCTTC	CASSFGSPVQGEQFF
TRBV6-5	TRBD1	TRBJ1-2	.	TGTGCCAGCAGTTGGGGACAGGGAGCCTATGGCTACACCTTC	CASSWGQGAYGYTF
TRBV6-5	.	TRBJ1-5	few	TGTGCCAGCAAAACAGGGTCGGGGCAGCCCCAGCATTTT	CASKTGSGQPQHF
TRBV5-1	TRBD1	TRBJ2-6	.	TGCGCCAGCAGCTTGACAGGGGTTGGGGCCAACGTCCTGACTTTC	CASSLTGVGANVLTF
TRBV4-3	.	TRBJ2-3	.	TGCGCCAGCAGGGAAGGGGGGGTACACAGGGGACCTTTT	CASREGGVHRGPF
TRBV7-2	.	TRBJ2-1	.	TGTGCCAGCAGCACCCGCATCCCGGGCGAGCAGTTCTTC	CASSTRIPGEQFF
TRBV13	TRBD2	TRBJ2-3	once	TGTGCCAGCACCTCGCCGAGGGCTAGCGGGAGGGGTCGGGCAGATACGCAGTATTTT	CASTSPRASGRGRADTQYF
TRBV10-2	.	TRBJ1-4	few	TGCGCCAGCAAGGTCAACCAAAACGGGGGCGAAAAACTGTTTTTT	CASKVNQNGGEKLFF
TRBV11-3	TRBD2	TRBJ2-1	few	TGTGCCAGCAGCCCCGGGACTAGCCCTCCGGAGCAGTTCTTC	CASSPGTSPPEQFF
TRBV6-5	.	TRBJ2-1	.	TGTGCCAGCACCACCAGCAATGAGCAGTTCTTC	CASTTSNEQFF
TRBV28	TRBD2	TRBJ2-3	.	TGTGCCAGCCTCAGTGGCGGGAGGACAGATACGCAGTATTTT	CASLSGGRTDTQYF
TRBV23-1	.	TRBJ2-3	few	TGCGCCAGCAGCCTACCCCTCGGGGGCCCAGATACGCAGTATTTT	CASSLPLGGPDTQYF
TRBV28	.	TRBJ2-3	few	TGTGCCAGCCGTGGCGGGAGCACAGATACGCAGTATTTT	CASRGGSTDTQYF
TRBV7-2	TRBD2	TRBJ2-7	few	TGTGCCAGCAGCTTAGGGGGGACTAGCCGCTCCTACGAGCAGTACTTC	CASSLGGTSRSYEQYF
TRBV7-8	.	TRBJ2-6	.	TGTGCCAGCAGCTTGGTGAGGGGGTCTGGGGCCAACGTCCTGACTTTC	CASSLVRGSGANVLTF
TRBV20-1	.	TRBJ2-7	.	TGCAGTGCGGAAAGGATGTACGAGCAGTACTTC	CSAERMYEQYF
TRBV4-2	.	TRBJ1-1	few	TGTGCCAGCAGCCAAGCGGACAGCCTGAACACTGAAGCTTTCTTT	CASSQADSLNTEAFF
TRBV5-1	TRBD2	TRBJ2-3	.	TGCGCCAGCAGCTTGGGGGACTACACAGATACGCAGTATTTT	CASSLGDYTDTQYF
TRBV9	.	TRBJ2-7	.	TGTGCCAGCAGCGTAGGTCCGGGGACGACACTCTACGAGCAGTACTTC	CASSVGPGTTLYEQYF
TRBV18	.	TRBJ1-2	.	TGTGCCAGCTCACCACCCTTGGAGCGCAGGGTAGGCTACACCTTC	CASSPPLERRVGYTF
TRBV29-1	.	TRBJ1-1	few	TGCAGCGTTGAACCCAGGGGCTTGGTTACTGAAGCTTTCTTT	CSVEPRGLVTEAFF
TRBV6-5	.	TRBJ1-1	.	TGTGCCAGCAGACTGGGACTGGTCGCTTTCTTT	CASRLGLVAFF
TRBV7-8	.	TRBJ2-1	few	TGTGCCAGCAGCTTAGCGGTGTCCAGGCGCAATGAGCAGTTCTTC	CASSLAVSRRNEQFF
TRBV9	TRBD1	TRBJ1-1	.	TGTGCCAGCAGCGTAGCACCCCCCGACAGGGACACTGAAGCTTTCTTT	CASSVAPPDRDTEAFF
TRBV9	.	TRBJ2-1	.	TGTGCCAGCAGCGTATTTGGATACAATGAGCAGTTCTTC	CASSVFGYNEQFF
TRBV7-2	TRBD1	TRBJ2-7	.	TGTGCCAGCAGACTAAGACAGGGCCGGCTCTACGAGCAGTACTTC	CASRLRQGRLYEQYF
TRBV5-4	.	TRBJ2-5	few	TGTGCCAGCAGCTTTGGACCACAAGAGACCCAGTACTTC	CASSFGPQETQYF
TRBV5-1	TRBD1	TRBJ1-1	.	TGCGCCAGTTACAGGGGGCTAGACTACAACACTGAAGCTTTCTTT	CASYRGLDYNTEAFF
TRBV4-2	TRBD2	TRBJ2-7	.	TGTGCCAGCAGCCAAGTGGCTAGCGGAAGCTCCTACGAGCAGTACTTC	CASSQVASGSSYEQYF
TRBV19	.	TRBJ1-2	.	TGTGCCAGTAGTATAGGAGGACAGTCCTATGGCTACACCTTC	CASSIGGQSYGYTF
TRBV18	TRBD2	TRBJ2-1	few	TGTGCCAGCTCACGGACTAGCGGGAGGACTAACAATGAGCAGTTCTTC	CASSRTSGRTNNEQFF
TRBV2	.	TRBJ2-2	few	TGTGCCAGCAGGCCGACAGCTGCGAACACCGGGGAGCTGTTTTTT	CASRPTAANTGELFF
TRBV10-3	.	TRBJ1-1	.	TGTGCCATCGGGGCAGGGGCTTTGAACACTGAAGCTTTCTTT	CAIGAGALNTEAFF
TRBV11-2	TRBD1	TRBJ2-7	once	TGTGCCAGCAGCCTACTCGGGACAGGGGCCTACGAGCAGTACTTC	CASSLLGTGAYEQYF
TRBV4-2	.	TRBJ2-5	.	TGTGCCAGCAGCCAAGATTGGGCGCCCGGGACCCAGTACTTC	CASSQDWAPGTQYF
TRBV7-3	TRBD1	TRBJ2-3	.	TGTGCCAGCAGCTCACAGGGGGTCACAGATACGCAGTATTTT	CASSSQGVTDTQYF
TRBV7-2	.	TRBJ2-3	few	TGTGCCAGCAGCTCCACCACAGATACGCAGTATTTT	CASSSTTDTQYF
TRBV21-1	.	TRBJ2-1	few	TGTGCCAGCAGCAAAGTTGAGAGAGGTGAGCAGTTCTTC	CASSKVERGEQFF
TRBV4-2	.	TRBJ2-1	few	TGTGCCAGCAGCCAAGGGGGGGCGGCCAATGAGCAGTTCTTC	CASSQGGAANEQFF
TRBV11-2	TRBD1	TRBJ1-5	once	TGTGCCAGCAGCCGGGACAGGGATCAGCCCCAGCATTTT	CASSRDRDQPQHF
TRBV25-1	TRBD2	TRBJ2-7	.	TGTGCCAGCAGTCTCGATGGGACTAGCGGGAAGTACGAGCAGTACTTC	CASSLDGTSGKYEQYF
TRBV5-1	.	TRBJ2-7	.	TGCGCCAGCAGCTGGGGCCCGAGCTCCTACGAGCAGTACTTC	CASSWGPSSYEQYF
TRBV6-5	.	TRBJ2-7	.	TGTGCCAGCAGTTACTCGATGGGGGGCGAGCAGTACTTC	CASSYSMGGEQYF
TRBV7-9	.	TRBJ1-2	few	TGTGCCAGCAGCTTCCGATCGGACACTTATAACTATGGCTACACCTTC	CASSFRSDTYNYGYTF
TRBV28	.	TRBJ1-3	.	TGTGCCAGCAGTTTTTACAGAAACTCTGGAAACACCATATATTTT	CASSFYRNSGNTIYF
TRBV7-2	.	TRBJ2-2	.	TGTGCCAGCAGCTTAGTCTTGGGAGCACCGGCCGAGCTGTTTTTT	CASSLVLGAPAELFF
TRBV28	.	TRBJ2-3	.	TGTGCCAGCAGTTGGGGGGGCCTTAGCACAGATACGCAGTATTTT	CASSWGGLSTDTQYF
TRBV6-1	.	TRBJ1-2	few	TGTGCCAGCAGTGGGACGGCCGGGGGCTATGGCTACACCTTC	CASSGTAGGYGYTF
TRBV28	.	TRBJ2-7	.	TGTGCCAGCAGTTTAGTTGGTTCAGCCTACGAGCAGTACTTC	CASSLVGSAYEQYF
TRBV7-2	.	TRBJ2-4	.	TGTGCCAGCAGCTTATTGGGAGTTGGAAACATTCAGTACTTC	CASSLLGVGNIQYF
TRBV2	TRBD1	TRBJ2-7	.	TGTGCCAGCAGTGGGGGACAGGTAATCTACGAGCAGTACTTC	CASSGGQVIYEQYF
TRBV29-1	.	TRBJ2-5	.	TGCAGCGTCGGACTGATTTCAAAGACCCAGTACTTC	CSVGLISKTQYF